Shown below are 23 T cell receptor beta chains from a single sample sequenced in a study of control samples from healthy donors and cancer patients (dated by TCRdb to about 2020). The receptor library was made with the immunoSEQ multiplex PCR assay. Entries here come from immuneACCESS through TCRdb and include only in-frame sequences with V and J called. Some clones fail to appear in such tables; in the studies checked, an unresolved V gene covers under half of the shortfall, and the cause of the remainder is unknown. The sample data list 130,000 or so clones, and 91% of these were observed just once. Of the sample, about 7.1% is held by the ten largest clones. Sequencing input: blood. These receptors were collected from a man between 18 and 35 years old in good health.

This clone is a singleton in its sample. This chain links TRBV3-1 (or the pseudogene TRBV3-2) with TRBJ1-1; tentative D call: TRBD1 (6 bases). Germline V gene lookup returns CDR1 LGHDT and CDR2 YNNKEL (reference sequence). Trimming removed 4 bases from V and 5 bases from J, with 8 bases in between. The CDR3 runs 12 residues. This CDR3 reads CASSPQGTEAFF. CDR3 bases: TGTGCCAGCAGCCCACAGGGTACTGAAGCTTTCTTT.

The V call is TRBV5-1, the J call TRBJ2-3; unclear D gene. CDR1 is SGHRS, CDR2 YFSETQ, per germline. The CDR3 is 17 amino acids. V shed 0 bases and J shed 0 bases, with 14 bases lying between them. The CDR3 here is CASSLVRTHLSTDTQYF. CDR3 coding DNA: TGCGCCAGCAGCTTGGTACGCACTCATCTTAGCACAGATACGCAGTATTTT.

This clone was recorded once. The V call is TRBV13, the J call TRBJ1-1, with D maybe TRBD1 (6 bases). The CDR3 spans 14 residues. V was trimmed by 6 bases and J by 1 base, leaving 12 bases between them. Germline-derived CDR1 and CDR2 are PRHDT and FYEKMQ (reference sequence). The CDR3 coding sequence is TGTGCCAGCAGTAGGGGGGAAAAGAACACTGAAGCTTTCTTT. Its protein is CASSRGEKNTEAFF.

J is TRBJ2-7 and V is TRBV10-3; D uncertain. CDR3 size: 12 residues. The germline V gene has CDR1 ENHRY and CDR2 SYGVKD. Trimming shortened V by 2 bases and J by 6 bases, and 8 bases separated the two germline ends. In DNA, the CDR3 is TGTGCCATCAGTGAGGCGGTAACCGAGCAGTACTTC. Translation: CAISEAVTEQYF.

This clone has only a few counts. This chain joins TRBV30 and TRBJ2-5; 7 bases are a match to TRBD2. This CDR3 comprises 13 residues. Germline V lookup: CDR1 GTSNPN, CDR2 SVGIG (reference sequence). V lost 4 bases and J lost 1; bases outside the gene matches: 3. In DNA, the CDR3 is TGTGCCTGGAATATAGCGGGCCAAGAGACCCAGTACTTC. It yields the protein CAWNIAGQETQYF.

The chain uses TRBV2 and TRBJ1-2; TRBD1 is a possible D gene (5 bases). Trimming took off 3 bases at V and 2 bases at J, with 10 bases between the two ends. The CDR3 loop spans 14 amino acids. The germline V gene encodes CDR1 SNHLY and CDR2 FYNNEI. The CDR3 region is CASSEMGRNYGYTF. CDR3 bases: TGTGCCAGCAGTGAGATGGGACGGAACTATGGCTACACCTTC.

The V and J genes are TRBV6-2 or TRBV6-3 and TRBJ2-7, with TRBD2 as a possible D gene (6 bases). CDR3 length equals 14 residues. CDR1 is MNHEY and CDR2 is SVGEGT in the germline V gene. Trimming removed 4 bases from V and 7 bases from J, with 17 bases in between. CDR3 in DNA: TGTGCCAGCAGTTTAGGGGTCGAGGCGGGGGAGCAGTACTTC. Amino acids: CASSLGVEAGEQYF.

This clone was seen once. The sample has other DNA sequences that encode this CDR3 too. The chain is built from TRBV5-1 and TRBJ1-3; D remains unclear. V lost 4 bases and J 0 bases, leaving 11 bases between the germline ends. The CDR3 spans 15 residues. Looked up from germline, CDR1 is SGHRS and CDR2 is YFSETQ. CDR3 coding DNA: TGCGCCAGCAGCCGCGACGGAATCTCTGGAAACACCATATATTTT. Amino acid sequence: CASSRDGISGNTIYF.

V usage is TRBV19 and J usage is TRBJ2-7, with TRBD2 matching over 10 bases. The CDR3 length is 13 residues. With 5 bases clipped from V and 6 bases from J, the junction kept 4 bases outside the gene matches. Germline V gene lookup returns CDR1 LNHDA and CDR2 SQIVND (reference sequence). The CDR3 here is CASSVLAGVEQYF. In DNA, the CDR3 is TGTGCCAGTAGTGTTCTAGCGGGGGTCGAGCAGTACTTC. Full variable domain (missing parts from reference TRBV19 and TRBJ2-7): DGGITQSPKYLFRKEGQNVTLSCEQNLNHDAMYWYRQDPGQGLRLIYYSQIVNDFQKGDIAEGYSVSREKKESFPLTVTSAQKNPTAFYLCASSVLAGVEQYFGPGTRLTVT.

CDR3: CATSIGTGGYEQYF. The DNA for the CDR3 is TGTGCCACCAGCATCGGGACAGGGGGCTACGAGCAGTACTTC. The chain employs TRBV15 and TRBJ2-7, with 11 bases fitting TRBD1. CDR1 is LNHNV, CDR2 YYDKDF, per germline (reference sequence). The CDR3 is 14 residues long. V gave up 4 bases and J gave up 3 bases; unmatched junction bases: 2.

This rearrangement joins TRBV11-2 to TRBJ1-1, with D possibly TRBD1 on 5 matching bases. Germline values: CDR1 SGHAT, CDR2 FQNNGV. The V gene lost 5 bases and the J gene lost 6 bases, with 13 bases spanning the gap. The CDR3 totals 13 residues. DNA of the CDR3: TGTGCCAGCAGCGGTTCGGGGGGGGCTGAAGCTTTCTTT. Translating gives CASSGSGGAEAFF.

V is TRBV6-5 and J is TRBJ2-3; tentative D call: TRBD2 (5 bases). V was cut by 0 bases and J by 5 bases, with 12 bases left in between. The CDR3 has 15 residues. Germline CDR1 MNHEY, CDR2 SVGAGI. The CDR3 region has the DNA TGTGCCAGCAGTTACTCGAGAGGGTCACGAGATACGCAGTATTTT. Amino acid sequence: CASSYSRGSRDTQYF.

The rearrangement uses TRBV28 and TRBJ1-1; possibly TRBD1 for D (6 bases). The CDR3 has 14 residues. V lost 2 bases, J lost 7 bases, and 14 bases lay in between. Germline V lookup: CDR1 MDHEN, CDR2 SYDVKM. The CDR3 is CASSLPAGVLEAFF. DNA for the CDR3: TGTGCCAGCAGTTTACCGGCAGGGGTACTTGAAGCTTTCTTT. The full variable domain, with the rest looked up from reference TRBV28 and TRBJ1-1, is DVKVTQSSRYLVKRTGEKVFLECVQDMDHENMFWYRQDPGLGLRLIYFSYDVKMKEKGDIPEGYSVSREKKERFSLILESASTNQTSMYLCASSLPAGVLEAFFGQGTRLTVV.

This clone was observed once. This chain links TRBV29-1 with TRBJ1-1; TRBD1 agrees at 7 bases. This CDR3 is 13 amino acids long. In germline, CDR1 is SQVTM, CDR2 ANQGSEA. J gave up 0 bases and V 5 bases, and 3 bases lay outside the gene matches. CDR3 in amino acids: CSVRDRLNTEAFF. Written as DNA, the CDR3 is TGCAGCGTTCGGGACAGACTGAACACTGAAGCTTTCTTT.

The V call is TRBV5-6, the J call TRBJ1-1; weak D call: TRBD1 (6 bases). This CDR3 contains 15 residues. The V gene lost 1 base and the J gene lost 11 bases, with 21 bases spanning the gap. Germline V gene lookup returns CDR1 SGHDT and CDR2 YYEEEE. The CDR3: CASSLLRGAKDVAFF. CDR3 nucleotides: TGTGCCAGCAGCTTGTTGCGGGGGGCGAAGGATGTGGCTTTCTTT.

The chain combines TRBV7-9 with TRBJ1-1; D remains unclear. This CDR3 comprises 13 residues. V lost 1 base and J 2 bases, leaving 5 bases between the germline ends. From germline, CDR1 is SEHNR and CDR2 FQNEAQ (reference sequence). The CDR3 coding sequence is TGTGCCAGCAGCTTAGACACCAACACTGAAGCTTTCTTT. Protein: CASSLDTNTEAFF.

The rearrangement links TRBV4-1 to TRBJ2-1; 9 bases fit TRBD2. The CDR3 is 15 amino acids. Losses at the gene ends were 4 bases for V and 2 bases for J; bases not matched to a gene: 3. Germline CDR1 MGHRA, CDR2 YSYEKL. CDR3 coding DNA: TGCGCCAGCAGCCTCTTAGCGGGGGCCTACAATGAGCAGTTCTTC. Residues: CASSLLAGAYNEQFF.

This chain joins TRBV4-1 and TRBJ2-5, with 7 positions matching TRBD2. Germline V lookup: CDR1 MGHRA, CDR2 YSYEKL. J was trimmed by 2 bases and V by 4 bases; bases with no gene match: 4. The CDR3 is 14 amino acids. Here the CDR3 reads CASSRGLNQETQYF. CDR3 coding DNA: TGCGCCAGCAGCCGGGGACTAAATCAAGAGACCCAGTACTTC.

The chain employs TRBV9 and TRBJ2-3; 11 nucleotides match TRBD2. CDR3 length: 19 residues. Per germline, CDR1 SGDLS and CDR2 YYNGEE. Unmatched junction bases numbered 14, after V lost 1 base and J lost 4 bases. The chain's CDR3 is CASSVTPLSSGGQPDTQYF. The CDR3 nucleotides are TGTGCCAGCAGCGTAACCCCTCTCTCTAGCGGGGGGCAACCAGATACGCAGTATTTT.

The chain couples TRBV6-6 to TRBJ2-5, with 9 positions matching TRBD1. This CDR3 is built from 15 residues. After removal of 5 bases from V and 4 bases from J, the junction contained 8 bases not matched to a gene. Per germline, CDR1 MNHNY and CDR2 SVGAGI (reference sequence). The CDR3 DNA is TGTGCCAGCAGTGGCCCTGGGACAGGGACAGAGACCCAGTACTTC. Translating it yields CASSGPGTGTETQYF.

CDR3 bases: TGTGCCAGCAGTGAAGTGAGGAGCTGGAACACTGAAGCTTTCTTT. The encoded protein is CASSEVRSWNTEAFF. The chain combines TRBV6-1 with TRBJ1-1, with D unresolved. V was trimmed by 1 base and J by 1 base, leaving 10 bases between them. Germline V gene lookup returns CDR1 MNHNS and CDR2 SASEGT. The CDR3 sequence is 15 residues long.

J is TRBJ1-1 and V is TRBV12-5; 8 bases align to TRBD1. The CDR3 runs 17 residues. J was trimmed by 0 bases and V by 6 bases; bases with no gene match: 12. From germline, CDR1 is LGHNT and CDR2 FRNRAP. Written as DNA, the CDR3 is TGTGCTAGTGGATGGACAGGGTTAGCGGACATGAACACTGAAGCTTTCTTT. Its translation: CASGWTGLADMNTEAFF.

The chain recombines TRBV4-1 with TRBJ1-1, with TRBD1 as a possible D gene (6 bases). V lost 3 bases to trimming and J lost 1 base, with 9 bases between them. Looked up from germline, CDR1 is MGHRA and CDR2 is YSYEKL. CDR3 length equals 14 residues. The CDR3 coding sequence is TGCGCCAGCAGCCAGCAGGGACAGAACACTGAAGCTTTCTTT. This translates into CASSQQGQNTEAFF.